The entry below describes one T cell receptor (beta chain). What it binds is not known. Profiled with immunoSEQ multiplex PCR; TCRdb holds only in-frame clones, not every one. The sample yields roughly 55,000 clones, roughly three quarters seen once. These data come from a study of OX40 agonist ivuxolimab in advanced cancers. Overall study: Ivuxolimab, an agonist antibody against OX40 (CD134), was given to patients. Study-level results: Blood T cells, both CD4+ and CD8+, expanded clonally by week 6 at 0.1 to 3.0 mg/kg.

CDR3 size: 17 residues. V lost 0 bases to trimming and J lost 4 bases, with 18 bases between them. The rearrangement joins TRBV23-1 to TRBJ1-2, with unresolved D. TRBV23-1 is flagged as an ORF with uncertain function. The sequence was collected from an adult with an advanced solid tumor such as melanoma, head and neck, liver or kidney cancer. Source: CD4+ or CD8+ T cells sorted from blood, taken in a trial of the OX40 agonist ivuxolimab. CDR3 nucleotides: TGCGCCAGCAGTCAATCGTCTCAGGAAAACGTCTCCTATGGCTACACCTTC. Its translation: CASSQSSQENVSYGYTF.